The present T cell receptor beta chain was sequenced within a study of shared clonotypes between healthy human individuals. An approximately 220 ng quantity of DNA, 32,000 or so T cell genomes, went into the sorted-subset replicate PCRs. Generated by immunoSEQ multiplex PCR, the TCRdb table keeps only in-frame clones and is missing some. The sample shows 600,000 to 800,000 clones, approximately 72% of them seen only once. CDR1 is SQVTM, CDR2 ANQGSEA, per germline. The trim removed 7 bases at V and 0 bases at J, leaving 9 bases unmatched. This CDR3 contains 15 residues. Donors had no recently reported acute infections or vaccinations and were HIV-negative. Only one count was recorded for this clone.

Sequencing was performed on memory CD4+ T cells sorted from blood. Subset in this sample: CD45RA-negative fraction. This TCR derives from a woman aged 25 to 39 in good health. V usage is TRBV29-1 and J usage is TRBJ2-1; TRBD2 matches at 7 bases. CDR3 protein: CSAAPPSGSYNEQFF. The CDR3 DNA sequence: TGCAGCGCTGCCCCCCCTAGCGGCTCCTACAATGAGCAGTTCTTC.